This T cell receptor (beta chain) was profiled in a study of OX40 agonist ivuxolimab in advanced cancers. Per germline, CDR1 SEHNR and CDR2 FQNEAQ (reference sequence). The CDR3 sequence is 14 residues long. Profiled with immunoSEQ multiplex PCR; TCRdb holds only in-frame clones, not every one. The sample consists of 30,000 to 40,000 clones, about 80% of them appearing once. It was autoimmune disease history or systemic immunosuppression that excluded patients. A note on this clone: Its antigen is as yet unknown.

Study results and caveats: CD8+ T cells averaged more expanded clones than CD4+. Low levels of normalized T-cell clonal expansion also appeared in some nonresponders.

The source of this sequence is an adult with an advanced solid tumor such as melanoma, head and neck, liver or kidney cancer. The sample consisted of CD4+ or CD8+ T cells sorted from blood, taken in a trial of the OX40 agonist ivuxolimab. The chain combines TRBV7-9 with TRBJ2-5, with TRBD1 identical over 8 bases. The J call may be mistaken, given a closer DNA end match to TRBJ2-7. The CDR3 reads CASSLTDRAYEQYF. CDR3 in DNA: TGTGCCAGCAGCTTAACGGACAGGGCCTACGAGCAGTACTTC.